A single sample gave rise to the 2 T cell receptor beta chains below, sequenced in a study of PD-1 blockade in classical Hodgkin lymphoma. The method was immunoSEQ multiplex PCR; TCRdb's version includes in-frame clones alone and lacks a portion of them. The sample includes under 6,000 clones, 82% seen only once; the top ten take 10%. Relapse was seen in all patients after autologous stem cell transplantation, and brentuximab vedotin exposure was variable. Thawed PBMCs were subjected to magnetic negative selection, which yielded isolated CD8+ T cells. This material consisted of CD8+ T cells from blood, taken at baseline. Every receptor here comes from a human donor with classical Hodgkin lymphoma.

This chain uses TRBV15 with TRBJ2-1; D is perhaps TRBD2 (5 bases). Germline CDR1 reads LNHNV; CDR2 reads YYDKDF (reference sequence). Trimming removed 1 base from V and 3 bases from J, with 10 bases in between. The CDR3 totals 15 residues. In DNA form, the CDR3 reads TGTGCCACCAGCAGAGGGCTGGACTTCTACAATGAGCAGTTCTTC. It encodes CATSRGLDFYNEQFF.

The table lists this clone with a few counts. This rearrangement joins TRBV7-6 to TRBJ1-6, with 7 bases aligning to TRBD1. The V and J ends lost 3 bases and 6 bases, in that order; junction bases with no gene match: 8. The length of the CDR3 is 16 residues. Germline loops: CDR1 SGHVS, CDR2 FNYEAQ. The CDR3 DNA reads TGTGCCAGCAGCTTTGAGGGCAGGGGGGCTAATTCACCCCTCCACTTT. Amino acids: CASSFEGRGANSPLHF.